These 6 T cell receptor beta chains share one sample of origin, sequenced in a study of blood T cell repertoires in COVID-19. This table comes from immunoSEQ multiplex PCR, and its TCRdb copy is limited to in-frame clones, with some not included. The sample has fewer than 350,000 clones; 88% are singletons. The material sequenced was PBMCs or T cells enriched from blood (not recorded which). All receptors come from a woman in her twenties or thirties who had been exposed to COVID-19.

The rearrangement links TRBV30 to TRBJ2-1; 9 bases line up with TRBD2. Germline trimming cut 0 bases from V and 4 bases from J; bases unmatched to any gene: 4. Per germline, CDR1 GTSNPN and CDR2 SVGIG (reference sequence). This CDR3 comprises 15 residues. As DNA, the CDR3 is TGTGCCTGGAGTGTAGGGACTAGCAAATACAATGAGCAGTTCTTC. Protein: CAWSVGTSKYNEQFF. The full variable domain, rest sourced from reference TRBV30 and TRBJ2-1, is SQTIHQWPATLVQPVGSPLSLECTVEGTSNPNLYWYRQAAGRGLQLLFYSVGIGQISSEVPQNLSASRPQDRQFILSSKKLLLSDSGFYLCAWSVGTSKYNEQFFGPGTRLTVL.

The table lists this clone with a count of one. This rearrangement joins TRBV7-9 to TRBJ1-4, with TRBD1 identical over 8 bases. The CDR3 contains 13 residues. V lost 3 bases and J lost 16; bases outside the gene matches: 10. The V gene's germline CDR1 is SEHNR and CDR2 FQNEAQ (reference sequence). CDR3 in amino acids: CASSLGLDREAFF. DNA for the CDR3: TGTGCCAGCAGCTTGGGTTTGGACAGGGAGGCGTTTTTT.

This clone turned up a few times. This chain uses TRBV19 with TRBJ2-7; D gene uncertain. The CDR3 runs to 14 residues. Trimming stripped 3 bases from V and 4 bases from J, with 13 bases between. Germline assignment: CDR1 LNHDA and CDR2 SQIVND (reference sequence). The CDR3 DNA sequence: TGTGCCAGTAGTATTTTGGGCAGGCCTTACGAGCAGTACTTC. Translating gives CASSILGRPYEQYF.

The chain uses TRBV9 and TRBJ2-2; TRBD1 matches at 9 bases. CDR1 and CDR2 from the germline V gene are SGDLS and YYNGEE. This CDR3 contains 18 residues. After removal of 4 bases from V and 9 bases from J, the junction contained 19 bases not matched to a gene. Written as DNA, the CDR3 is TGTGCCAGCAGCCCCCATGCCGGGACAGGGTTTGGGTCGAGGGAGCTGTTTTTT. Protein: CASSPHAGTGFGSRELFF.

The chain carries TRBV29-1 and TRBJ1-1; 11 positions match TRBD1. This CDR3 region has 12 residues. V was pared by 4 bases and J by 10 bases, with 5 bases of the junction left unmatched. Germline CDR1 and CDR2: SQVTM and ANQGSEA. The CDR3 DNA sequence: TGCAGCGTTGTTCCGGGACAGGGGGGAGCTTTCTTT. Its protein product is CSVVPGQGGAFF.

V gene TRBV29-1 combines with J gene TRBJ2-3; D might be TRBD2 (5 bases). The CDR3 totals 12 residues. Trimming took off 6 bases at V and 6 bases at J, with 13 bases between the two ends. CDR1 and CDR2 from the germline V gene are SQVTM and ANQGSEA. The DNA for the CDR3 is TGCAGCGTCGCGGCGGGCCAGGATACGCAGTATTTT. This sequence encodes CSVAAGQDTQYF.